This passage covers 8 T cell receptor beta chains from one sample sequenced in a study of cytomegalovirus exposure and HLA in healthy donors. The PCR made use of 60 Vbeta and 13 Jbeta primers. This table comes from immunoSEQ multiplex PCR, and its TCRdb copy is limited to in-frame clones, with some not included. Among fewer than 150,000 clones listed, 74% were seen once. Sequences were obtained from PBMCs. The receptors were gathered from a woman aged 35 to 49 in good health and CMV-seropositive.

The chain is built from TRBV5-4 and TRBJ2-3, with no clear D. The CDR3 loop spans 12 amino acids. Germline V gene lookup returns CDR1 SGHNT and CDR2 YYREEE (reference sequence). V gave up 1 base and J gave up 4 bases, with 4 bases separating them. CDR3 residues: CASSLSADTQYF. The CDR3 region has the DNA TGTGCCAGCAGCTTGAGCGCAGATACGCAGTATTTT.

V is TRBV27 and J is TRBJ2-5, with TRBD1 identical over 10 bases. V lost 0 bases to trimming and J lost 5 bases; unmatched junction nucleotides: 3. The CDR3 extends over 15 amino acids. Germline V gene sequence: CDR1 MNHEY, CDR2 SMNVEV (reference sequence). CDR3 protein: CASSLSGTGDETQYF. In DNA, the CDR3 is TGTGCCAGCAGTTTATCCGGGACAGGGGATGAGACCCAGTACTTC.

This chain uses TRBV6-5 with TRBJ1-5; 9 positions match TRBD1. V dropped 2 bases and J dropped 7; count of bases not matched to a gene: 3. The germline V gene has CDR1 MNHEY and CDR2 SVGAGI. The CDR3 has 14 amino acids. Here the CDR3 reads CASSYDRGGQPQHF. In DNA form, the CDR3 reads TGTGCCAGCAGTTACGACAGGGGGGGCCAGCCCCAGCATTTT.

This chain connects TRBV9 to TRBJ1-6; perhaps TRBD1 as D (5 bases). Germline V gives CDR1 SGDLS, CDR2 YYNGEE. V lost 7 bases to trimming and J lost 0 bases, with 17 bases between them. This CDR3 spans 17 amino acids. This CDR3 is CASSVGQGGSYNSPLHF. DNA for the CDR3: TGTGCCAGCTCCGTCGGGCAGGGAGGCTCCTATAATTCACCCCTCCACTTT.

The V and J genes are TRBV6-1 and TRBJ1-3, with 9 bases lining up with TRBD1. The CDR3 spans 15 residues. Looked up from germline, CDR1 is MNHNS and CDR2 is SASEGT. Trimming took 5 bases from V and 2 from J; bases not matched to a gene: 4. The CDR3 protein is CASSITGGTGNTIYF. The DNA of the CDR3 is TGTGCCAGCAGTATCACAGGGGGCACTGGAAACACCATATATTTT.

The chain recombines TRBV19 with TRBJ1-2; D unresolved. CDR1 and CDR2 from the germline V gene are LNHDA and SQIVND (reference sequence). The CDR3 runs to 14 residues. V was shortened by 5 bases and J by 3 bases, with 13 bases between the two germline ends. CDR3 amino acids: CASSRSGNDYGYTF. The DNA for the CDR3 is TGTGCCAGTAGTCGGAGTGGCAACGACTATGGCTACACCTTC.

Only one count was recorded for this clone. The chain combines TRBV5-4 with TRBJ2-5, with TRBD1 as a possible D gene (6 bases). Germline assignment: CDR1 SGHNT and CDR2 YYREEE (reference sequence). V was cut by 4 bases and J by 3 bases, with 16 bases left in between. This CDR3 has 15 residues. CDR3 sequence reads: CASSRAGTSKETQYF. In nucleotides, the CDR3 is TGTGCCAGCAGCCGGGCAGGGACATCCAAAGAGACCCAGTACTTC. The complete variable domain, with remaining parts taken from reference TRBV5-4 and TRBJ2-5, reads ETGVTQSPTHLIKTRGQQVTLRCSSQSGHNTVSWYQQALGQGPQFIFQYYREEENGRGNFPPRFSGLQFPNYSSELNVNALELDDSALYLCASSRAGTSKETQYFGPGTRLLVL.

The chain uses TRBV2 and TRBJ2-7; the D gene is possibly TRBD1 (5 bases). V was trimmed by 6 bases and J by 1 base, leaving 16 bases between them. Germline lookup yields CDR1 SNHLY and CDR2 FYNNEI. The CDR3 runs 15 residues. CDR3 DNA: TGTGCCAGCAGATACGTACAGGTCCCTTCCTACGAGCAGTACTTC. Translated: CASRYVQVPSYEQYF. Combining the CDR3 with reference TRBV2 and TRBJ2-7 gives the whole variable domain EPEVTQTPSHQVTQMGQEVILRCVPISNHLYFYWYRQILGQKVEFLVSFYNNEISEKSEIFDDQFSVERPDGSNFTLKIRSTKLEDSAMYFCASRYVQVPSYEQYFGPGTRLTVT.